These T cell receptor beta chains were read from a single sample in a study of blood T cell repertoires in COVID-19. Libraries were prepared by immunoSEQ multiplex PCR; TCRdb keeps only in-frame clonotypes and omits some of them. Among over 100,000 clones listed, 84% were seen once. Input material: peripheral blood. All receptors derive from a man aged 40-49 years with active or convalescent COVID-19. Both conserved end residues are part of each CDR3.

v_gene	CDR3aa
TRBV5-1	CASSLDREGYEQYF
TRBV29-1	CSVEEGGNTEAFF
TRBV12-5	CASAATTGGWSNEQFF
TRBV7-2	CASRPGQGRWEAFF
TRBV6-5	CASSYSGRSSGNTIYF
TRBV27	CASSLLRGNTEAFF
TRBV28	CATTLGGADEQFF
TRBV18	CASSPARAGTGYTF
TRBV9	CASSHPTGVADTQYF
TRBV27	CASRTSSGGAYEQYF
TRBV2	CASSPKRGLTEAFF
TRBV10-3	CATAQAGQGHTDTQYF
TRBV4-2	CASSPRHAGRGDTDTQYF
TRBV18	CASSLDRGTEAFF
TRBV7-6	CASSQLDKTYTGELFF
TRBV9	CASSVVPGTGANTIYF
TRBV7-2	CASSPPPGTGGKQFF
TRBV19	CASSTTGVRYGYTF
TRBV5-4	CASSPDSKSGNTIYF
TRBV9	CASSGRQGEGTGELFF
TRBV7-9	CASSKDRNQETQYF
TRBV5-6	CASSLVGTDTQYF
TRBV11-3	CASSSGGFGTEAFF
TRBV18	CASSTGLANSYEQYF
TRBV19	CASSIGAGGSSGNTIYF
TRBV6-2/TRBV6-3	CASSTSGGLGEETQYF
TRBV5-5	CASSLGSGRTQYF
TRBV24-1	CAVSGRGAGELFF
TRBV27	CASTSGLPGETQYF
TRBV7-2	CASSRQGLVTDTQYF